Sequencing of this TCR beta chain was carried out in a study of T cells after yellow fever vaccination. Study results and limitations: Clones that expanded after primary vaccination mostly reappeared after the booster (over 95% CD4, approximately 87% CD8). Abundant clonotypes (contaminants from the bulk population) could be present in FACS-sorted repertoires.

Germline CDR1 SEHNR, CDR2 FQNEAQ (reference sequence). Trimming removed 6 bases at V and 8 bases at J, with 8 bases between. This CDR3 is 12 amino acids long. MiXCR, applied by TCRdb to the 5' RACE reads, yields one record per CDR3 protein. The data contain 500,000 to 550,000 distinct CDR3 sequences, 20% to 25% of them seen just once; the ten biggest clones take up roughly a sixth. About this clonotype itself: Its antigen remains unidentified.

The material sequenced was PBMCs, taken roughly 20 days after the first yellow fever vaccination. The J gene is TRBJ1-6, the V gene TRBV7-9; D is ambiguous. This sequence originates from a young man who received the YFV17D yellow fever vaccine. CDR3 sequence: CASRLLDSPLHF. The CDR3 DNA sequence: TGTGCCAGCAGGTTATTGGATTCACCCCTCCACTTT.